This TCR beta chain emerged from a study of blood T cell repertoires in COVID-19. Study-wide background: T cells, B-cell-depleted T cells, or PBMCs supplied cDNA or gDNA.

Authors' processing steps: Estimated nucleated cell counts came from reference gene primer amplification. The repertoire was sequenced with immunoSEQ multiplex PCR; TCRdb's copy has only in-frame clones and lacks some. The DNA gave D and trimming, while V, J and clone size come from that table. Of under 450,000 clones listed, 70% to 90% are singletons. In Seattle, patients joined the study during active infection and were tracked longitudinally. The length of the CDR3 is 13 residues. Germline CDR1 and CDR2: SGHVS and FQNEAQ. Between the trimmed V and J ends, which lost 5 bases and 1 base, there was a span of 8 bases.

This receptor was obtained from a woman between 50 and 59 years old with COVID-19, enrolled during active disease. The J gene is TRBJ1-1, the V gene TRBV7-8, with D maybe TRBD1 (6 bases). Sequencing was carried out using peripheral blood. CDR3 sequence reads: CASSVTGNTEAFF. CDR3 nucleotide sequence: TGTGCCAGCAGCGTGACAGGGAACACTGAAGCTTTCTTT.